Below, 18 T cell receptor beta chains from the same sample are listed, as sequenced in a study of CD8 T cells in Susac syndrome. Reverse transcription of 0.5 to 1 ug RNA was performed with random hexamers. One entry per CDR3 protein results from TCRdb running MiXCR on the immunoSEQ multiplex PCR reads. The top ten hold approximately 0.8% of the sample, which has approximately 57,000 distinct CDR3 sequences, 95% seen once. The sample was CD8+ T cells from PBMCs. The receptors here all came from a human donor with Susac syndrome.

The chain couples TRBV6-4 to TRBJ2-4, with D maybe TRBD2 (6 bases). Trimming stripped 7 bases from V and 8 bases from J, with 18 bases between. The CDR3 extends over 14 amino acids. Germline V gene sequence: CDR1 MRHNA, CDR2 SNTAGT. In nucleotides, the CDR3 is TGTGCCAGCACCCCGGTAGGGGAGGATCACATTCAGTACTTC. Its translation: CASTPVGEDHIQYF.

This sequence joins TRBV29-1 and TRBJ1-1; 7 bases are shared with TRBD1. Germline CDR1 SQVTM, CDR2 ANQGSEA. CDR3 length: 15 amino acids. Trimming removed 7 bases from V and 0 bases from J; junction bases left unmatched: 11. CDR3: CSGTGEQGLNTEAFF. The CDR3 nucleotides are TGCAGCGGAACCGGGGAACAGGGGTTGAACACTGAAGCTTTCTTT.

This chain connects TRBV20-1 to TRBJ1-1; 8 bases align to TRBD1. CDR1 is DFQATT, CDR2 SNEGSKA, per germline (reference sequence). V dropped 5 bases and J dropped 5; count of bases not matched to a gene: 4. The CDR3 totals 12 residues. CDR3 nucleotide sequence: TGCAGTGCTTCAGACAGGGGTACTGAAGCTTTCTTT. Protein product: CSASDRGTEAFF.

This clonotype has just one count. This chain connects TRBV6-5 to TRBJ2-7; TRBD1 agrees at 10 bases. The CDR3 has 15 residues. V was clipped by 6 bases and J by 0 bases; unmatched bases: 5. Germline V gene sequence: CDR1 MNHEY, CDR2 SVGAGI. CDR3 DNA sequence: TGTGCCAGCAGCCCGGACAGGGGGGCCTCCTACGAGCAGTACTTC. Translation gives CASSPDRGASYEQYF.

J is TRBJ2-5 and V is TRBV12-3 or TRBV12-4, with 11 bases that match TRBD2. CDR3 length equals 16 residues. The trim removed 5 bases at V and 5 bases at J, leaving 10 bases unmatched. The CDR3 DNA reads TGTGCCAGCAGTCCTGAGACTAGCGGGGAGGGGGAGACCCAGTACTTC. Translating it yields CASSPETSGEGETQYF.

The chain has TRBV19 and TRBJ2-5, with 13 bases lining up with TRBD2. CDR1 and CDR2 from the germline V gene are LNHDA and SQIVND (reference sequence). Germline trimming cut 9 bases from V and 1 base from J; bases unmatched to any gene: 8. The CDR3 is 16 residues long. CDR3 loop: CASLIRTSGGQETQYF. DNA of the CDR3: TGTGCCAGCTTAATACGGACTAGCGGGGGCCAAGAGACCCAGTACTTC.

The genes are TRBV9 and TRBJ1-5; unclear D gene. The CDR3 covers 15 residues. The ends were cut back, 0 bases at V and 4 bases at J, with 11 bases in the middle. Germline values: CDR1 SGDLS, CDR2 YYNGEE. The chain's CDR3 is CASSVDGSLNQPQHF. CDR3 bases: TGTGCCAGCAGCGTAGATGGCAGCCTTAATCAGCCCCAGCATTTT. Supplemented by reference TRBV9 and TRBJ1-5, the full variable domain reads DSGVTQTPKHLITATGQRVTLRCSPRSGDLSVYWYQQSLDQGLQFLIQYYNGEERAKGNILERFSAQQFPDLHSELNLSSLELGDSALYFCASSVDGSLNQPQHFGDGTRLSIL.

The sample holds one count of this clonotype. The chain recombines TRBV27 with TRBJ2-1; 10 bases match TRBD1. J gave up 2 bases and V 4 bases, and 8 bases lay outside the gene matches. CDR1 and CDR2 from the germline V gene are MNHEY and SMNVEV (reference sequence). There are 17 residues in the CDR3. The CDR3: CASSYYPTGGAYNEQFF. The DNA of the CDR3 is TGTGCCAGCAGTTACTACCCGACAGGGGGCGCCTACAATGAGCAGTTCTTC.

The genes are TRBV11-2 and TRBJ2-7; D is unclear. This CDR3 has 15 residues. Germline loops: CDR1 SGHAT, CDR2 FQNNGV. The ends were cut back, 0 bases at V and 5 bases at J, with 14 bases in the middle. The CDR3 DNA is TGTGCCAGCAGCTTAGAGCCCTACAGTAGGGACGAGCAGTACTTC. Amino acids: CASSLEPYSRDEQYF.

This clonotype has a single count. V is TRBV5-6 and J is TRBJ2-1; D is uncertain. V lost 4 bases and J 4 bases, leaving 9 bases between the germline ends. The CDR3 is 13 residues long. CDR1 SGHDT and CDR2 YYEEEE come from the germline V gene. The CDR3 nucleotides are TGTGCCAGCAGCGGCGAACATTACAATGAGCAGTTCTTC. Its translation is CASSGEHYNEQFF.

The chain couples TRBV6-1 to TRBJ1-1; D gene ambiguous. Germline V gene data show CDR1 as MNHNS and CDR2 as SASEGT. The CDR3 totals 14 residues. V lost 3 bases and J 1 base, leaving 9 bases between the germline ends. CDR3 DNA: TGTGCCAGCAGTGACAGATGGGAGAACACTGAAGCTTTCTTT. This sequence encodes CASSDRWENTEAFF.

The rearrangement uses TRBV9 and TRBJ1-6; possible D gene TRBD1, 5 bases. The CDR3 runs to 15 residues. V was shortened by 1 base and J by 4 bases, with 9 bases between the two germline ends. Germline loops: CDR1 SGDLS, CDR2 YYNGEE. CDR3 in DNA: TGTGCCAGCAGCGTAAGCAGGGCGTATAATTCACCCCTCCACTTT. It encodes CASSVSRAYNSPLHF.

This chain joins TRBV25-1 and TRBJ2-5; possible D gene TRBD2, 6 bases. Germline V gene sequence: CDR1 MGHDK, CDR2 SYGVNS. The CDR3 is 13 amino acids. With 8 bases removed from V and 5 bases from J, the gap between germline ends came to 15 bases. For the CDR3, the DNA is TGTGCCAGCCTCAAAGGAGGAGGGGAGACCCAGTACTTC. Its translation: CASLKGGGETQYF.

This chain connects TRBV6-5 to TRBJ2-3, with TRBD2 matching 8 bases. The V segment lost 2 bases and the J segment 2 bases; nucleotides outside the gene matches: 6. The CDR3 covers 16 residues. Per the germline V gene, CDR1 is MNHEY and CDR2 is SVGAGI. The chain's CDR3 is CASSYLSGGITDTQYF. The DNA of the CDR3 is TGTGCCAGCAGTTACCTAAGCGGGGGCATCACAGATACGCAGTATTTT.

V and J are TRBV27 and TRBJ2-3, with 8 bases lining up with TRBD1. This CDR3 spans 15 amino acids. Germline CDR1 reads MNHEY; CDR2 reads SMNVEV (reference sequence). Trimming at V came to 4 bases and at J to 6 bases, leaving 9 bases not matched to a gene. The CDR3 spells CASSSLDRASDTQYF. DNA of the CDR3: TGTGCCAGCAGTTCCTTGGACAGGGCATCCGATACGCAGTATTTT.

The chain joins TRBV7-9 to TRBJ1-2; D is ambiguous. The germline V and J ends were trimmed by 3 bases and 1 base, with 9 bases remaining between them. Germline CDR1 reads SEHNR; CDR2 reads FQNEAQ (reference sequence). The CDR3 consists of 14 residues. Here the CDR3 DNA reads TGTGCCAGCAGCTTGGACGGAATTAACTATGGCTACACCTTC. Encoded protein: CASSLDGINYGYTF.

The chain has TRBV4-2 and TRBJ1-2; tentative D call: TRBD1 (5 bases). The V gene lost 1 base and the J gene lost 4 bases, with 13 bases spanning the gap. The CDR3 runs 15 residues. Germline V gene sequence: CDR1 LGHNA, CDR2 YNFKEQ. As DNA, the CDR3 is TGTGCCAGCAGCCAAGGGGCGGGAGGGACCTATGGCTACACCTTC. Translated, it gives CASSQGAGGTYGYTF.

This clonotype was recorded a few times. The chain has TRBV12-3 or TRBV12-4 and TRBJ1-2; the D is unclear. The CDR3 runs to 13 residues. The V and J ends lost 1 base and 5 bases respectively, with 8 bases between them. The CDR3 sequence is CASSLGNSYGYTF. The CDR3 DNA reads as TGTGCCAGCAGTTTAGGGAACAGTTATGGCTACACCTTC.